The sample holds many counts of the clone carrying this TCR beta chain. Its antigen is as yet unknown. This entry is derived from a study of response to subunit inactivated influenza vaccine. Notes on the study in general: A suggestion made by the authors is that each seasonal influenza vaccination recruits few new T cells.

In TCRdb, the RT-PCR reads were re-called with MiXCR into one record per CDR3 protein. The sample carries some 180,000 distinct CDR3 sequences, about 9% recorded once. The CDR3 has 15 residues. V lost 0 bases to trimming and J lost 4 bases, with 9 bases between them. Germline CDR1 reads LNHNV; CDR2 reads YYDKDF (reference sequence). The receptor was derived from a man between 50 and 59 years old who received an inactivated influenza vaccine. The chain has TRBV15 and TRBJ2-2, with D perhaps matching TRBD1 (6 bases). The sequences come from non-naive T cells sorted from PBMCs, collected on the day of vaccination. The CDR3 DNA reads TGTGCCACCAGCAGAGATCCACAGGGCACCGGGGAGCTGTTTTTT. Translated: CATSRDPQGTGELFF.